A selection of T cell receptor beta chains follows, all from one sample in a study of blood T cell repertoires in COVID-19. The method was immunoSEQ multiplex PCR; TCRdb's version includes in-frame clones alone and lacks a portion of them. The table has roughly 110,000 clones, around 80% seen once; the top ten hold under 0.85%. The sequenced sample was peripheral blood. All receptors come from a woman aged 65 to 85 with acute or convalescent COVID-19. Each CDR3 is given with its conserved first and last residue. Some rows mark clone size as missing; the rest say once, few, many or name a class of expanded clone.

j_gene,len,v_gene,abundance,CDR3aa
TRBJ2-7,16,TRBV14,.,CASSQGPRTASYEQYF
TRBJ2-3,15,TRBV6-5,.,CASRWSGGVTDTQYF
TRBJ2-3,15,TRBV5-6,.,CASSAGTGGADTQYF
TRBJ2-3,17,TRBV19,.,CASSRASGSSLGDTQYF
TRBJ2-1,17,TRBV14,.,CASSQVVGLAPNNEQFF
TRBJ2-5,14,TRBV5-5,.,CASSLESGVETQYF
TRBJ2-1,14,TRBV5-1,.,CASSSGQEGVEQFF
TRBJ2-4,16,TRBV28,.,CASSSWTDLAKNIQYF
TRBJ1-4,14,TRBV19,.,CASSILGQGEKLFF
TRBJ1-2,15,TRBV4-1,.,CASSLEGQGFYGYTF
TRBJ2-1,12,TRBV12-3/TRBV12-4,.,CASRTSDNEQFF
TRBJ2-3,13,TRBV29-1,.,CSVETGGADTQYF
TRBJ2-7,10,TRBV2,.,CASSAQEQYF
TRBJ1-3,15,TRBV6-5,.,CASSRQGTSGNTIYF
TRBJ2-3,14,TRBV7-2,.,CASSLDRGRDTQYF
TRBJ1-3,14,TRBV29-1,.,CSVTDFSSGNTIYF
TRBJ2-1,14,TRBV19,.,CASGLAGGYNEQFF
TRBJ1-1,14,TRBV18,.,CASSPGGSNTEAFF
TRBJ1-2,16,TRBV7-9,.,CASSELNRRLMDGYTF
TRBJ1-1,17,TRBV23-1,.,CASSRGITLRANTEAFF
TRBJ1-1,14,TRBV5-5,.,CASSLAPRESEAFF
TRBJ1-1,13,TRBV5-4,.,CASSLGGPNEAFF
TRBJ2-1,16,TRBV3-1/TRBV3-2,.,CASSRQGGFPGNEQFF
TRBJ2-1,16,TRBV4-1,.,CASSLLTSGTYNEQFF
TRBJ1-2,14,TRBV14,.,CASSRYRDFYGYTF
TRBJ1-2,14,TRBV7-6,.,CASSLGQGARGYTF
TRBJ1-2,15,TRBV7-2,.,CASSLVRGRAGGYTF
TRBJ1-1,13,TRBV19,.,CASLGQGPSGAFF
TRBJ2-5,17,TRBV24-1,.,CATSDSRKGGGTETQYF
TRBJ2-5,13,TRBV5-1,.,CASSVRVGETQYF
TRBJ2-5,16,TRBV5-4,.,CASSLVGLAVQETQYF
TRBJ2-2,16,TRBV5-1,.,CASSLLAGEVAGELFF
TRBJ2-3,18,TRBV5-6,.,CASSLTKRTFSVTDTQYF
TRBJ2-7,14,TRBV10-3,.,CAISEYGGSYEQYF
TRBJ1-5,13,TRBV28,.,CAIRGYSNQPQHF
TRBJ1-5,16,TRBV5-3,.,CARSSPRTGKNQPQHF
TRBJ2-5,13,TRBV3-1/TRBV3-2,.,CASSQLAQETQYF
TRBJ2-5,12,TRBV6-5,.,CASSPRVETQYF
TRBJ2-7,16,TRBV5-1,.,CASSLTGSGLASEQYF
TRBJ2-5,17,TRBV7-8,few,CASSSGTVYSNQETQYF
TRBJ2-5,16,TRBV5-3,few,CARSLSFGRGQETQYF
TRBJ2-7,17,TRBV7-8,.,CASSLVGLAMIPYEQYF
TRBJ2-1,15,TRBV7-3,.,CASSPRDRAYNEQFF
TRBJ1-2,17,TRBV2,.,CASSFGTGGISVYGYTF
TRBJ2-7,13,TRBV7-9,few,CASSSGVSYEQYF
TRBJ2-7,14,TRBV5-1,.,CASSLNGRNYEQYF
TRBJ1-1,14,TRBV10-1,.,CASSAGGGNTEAFF
TRBJ2-5,16,TRBV7-3,.,CASSFGTSGSRETQYF
TRBJ2-1,15,TRBV5-1,once,CASSPQGQGYNEQFF
TRBJ1-6,14,TRBV19,.,CASSGGQSNSPLHF
TRBJ2-4,12,TRBV7-9,.,CASSFTKNIQYF
TRBJ1-1,16,TRBV13,.,CASRERQGPMNTEAFF
TRBJ1-5,14,TRBV11-2,.,CASSPMGGGQPQHF
TRBJ2-7,14,TRBV6-1,.,CASSFSGGLYEQYF
TRBJ2-2,15,TRBV7-3,.,CASSRSSGRTGELFF